This TCR beta chain was profiled in a study of blood T cells in healthy people across ages. Healthy Caucasian individuals from Russia aged about 6 to 95 were enrolled as donors. Then a second PCR, running roughly 7 to 12 cycles, was carried out with a sample-barcoded 5' primer and a J-beta primer mix. Using its own MiXCR run on the 5' RACE reads, TCRdb lists one record per CDR3 protein. The sample lists fewer than 750,000 distinct CDR3 sequences, more than 45% seen once, with 20% to 25% in the top ten. The CDR3 runs 12 residues. Trimming took 10 bases from V and 4 from J, leaving 13 bases between them. Germline CDR1 is MNHEY and CDR2 is SVGAGI.

The rearrangement joins TRBV6-5 to TRBJ2-5; perhaps TRBD1 as D (6 bases). Sequencing was carried out using blood. This TCR was sampled from an older man in good health. CDR3: CATHEGGETQYF. DNA for the CDR3: TGTGCCACTCACGAAGGGGGAGAGACCCAGTACTTC.